This T cell receptor beta chain appears in the sequencing data of a study of blood T cell repertoires in COVID-19. This CDR3 has 15 amino acids. J gave up 8 bases and V 2 bases, and 9 bases lay outside the gene matches. The table came from immunoSEQ multiplex PCR; TCRdb's copy has only in-frame clones and leaves some out. Among some 250,000 clones, about 80% were seen once, and the ten largest hold about 3.5%. This chain joins TRBV5-3 and TRBJ2-1; 8 nucleotides agree with TRBD2. TRBV5-3 is recorded as an ORF, its role being uncertain. The sequence derives from a woman aged 80 or over with acute or convalescent COVID-19. The material sequenced was peripheral blood. CDR3 loop: CARSLRGGPLHEQFF. CDR3 nucleotides: TGTGCCAGAAGCTTACGGGGGGGCCCTTTGCATGAGCAGTTCTTC.